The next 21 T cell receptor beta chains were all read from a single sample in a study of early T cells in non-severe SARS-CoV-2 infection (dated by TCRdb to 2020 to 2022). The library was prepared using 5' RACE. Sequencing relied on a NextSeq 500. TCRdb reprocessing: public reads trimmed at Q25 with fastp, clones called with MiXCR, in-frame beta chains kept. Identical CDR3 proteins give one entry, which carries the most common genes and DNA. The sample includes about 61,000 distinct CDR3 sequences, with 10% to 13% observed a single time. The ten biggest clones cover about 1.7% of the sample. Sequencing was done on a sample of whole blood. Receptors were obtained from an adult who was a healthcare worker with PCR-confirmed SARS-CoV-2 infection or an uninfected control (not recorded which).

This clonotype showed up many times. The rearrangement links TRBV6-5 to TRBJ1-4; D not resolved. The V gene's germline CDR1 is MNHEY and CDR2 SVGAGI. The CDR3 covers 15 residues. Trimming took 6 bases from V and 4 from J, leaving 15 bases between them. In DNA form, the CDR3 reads TGTGCCAGCAGCACCGTAGGGTGGGGTAATGAAAAACTGTTTTTT. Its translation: CASSTVGWGNEKLFF.

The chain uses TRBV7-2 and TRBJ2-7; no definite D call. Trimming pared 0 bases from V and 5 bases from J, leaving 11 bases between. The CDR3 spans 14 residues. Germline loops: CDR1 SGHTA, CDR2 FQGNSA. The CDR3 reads CASSLAVTENEQYF. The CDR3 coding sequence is TGTGCCAGCAGCTTAGCCGTGACCGAAAACGAGCAGTACTTC.

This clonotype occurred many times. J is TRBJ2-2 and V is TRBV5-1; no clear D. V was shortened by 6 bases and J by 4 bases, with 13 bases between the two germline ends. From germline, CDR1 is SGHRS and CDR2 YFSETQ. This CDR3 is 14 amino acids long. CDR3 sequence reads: CASTDRGPTGELFF. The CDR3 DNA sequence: TGCGCCAGCACGGACCGCGGCCCCACCGGGGAGCTGTTTTTT.

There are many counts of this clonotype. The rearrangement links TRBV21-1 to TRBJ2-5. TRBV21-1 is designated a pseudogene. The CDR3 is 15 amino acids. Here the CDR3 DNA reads TGTGCCAGCAGCAAACGGATAAAGGGACAAGAGACCCAGTACTTC. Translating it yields CASSKRIKGQETQYF.

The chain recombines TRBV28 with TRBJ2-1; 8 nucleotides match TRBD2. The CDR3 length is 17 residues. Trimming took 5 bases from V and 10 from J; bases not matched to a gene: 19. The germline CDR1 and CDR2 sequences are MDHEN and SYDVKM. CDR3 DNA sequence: TGTGCCAGCAGTCCTCATGGGGGGAGGCTAGCGGGTAAAGAGCAGTTCTTC. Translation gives CASSPHGGRLAGKEQFF.

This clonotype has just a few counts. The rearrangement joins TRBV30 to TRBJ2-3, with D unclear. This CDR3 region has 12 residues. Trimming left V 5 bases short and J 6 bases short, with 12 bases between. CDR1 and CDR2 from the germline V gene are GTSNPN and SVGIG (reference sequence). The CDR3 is CAWGPGSDTQYF. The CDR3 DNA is TGTGCCTGGGGCCCCGGATCGGATACGCAGTATTTT.

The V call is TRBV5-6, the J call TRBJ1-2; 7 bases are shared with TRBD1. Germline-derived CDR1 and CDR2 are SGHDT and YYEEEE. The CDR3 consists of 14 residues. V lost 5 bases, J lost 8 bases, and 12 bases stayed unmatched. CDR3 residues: CASSWDRSLGGYTF. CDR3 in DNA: TGTGCCAGCAGTTGGGACAGATCATTGGGAGGCTACACCTTC.

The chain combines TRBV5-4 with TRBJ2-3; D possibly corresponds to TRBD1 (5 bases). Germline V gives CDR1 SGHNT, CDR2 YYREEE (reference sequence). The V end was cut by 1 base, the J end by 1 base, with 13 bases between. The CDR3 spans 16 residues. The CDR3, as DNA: TGTGCCAGCAGCTTGCGCCAGGGCATGGGCACAGATACGCAGTATTTT. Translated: CASSLRQGMGTDTQYF.

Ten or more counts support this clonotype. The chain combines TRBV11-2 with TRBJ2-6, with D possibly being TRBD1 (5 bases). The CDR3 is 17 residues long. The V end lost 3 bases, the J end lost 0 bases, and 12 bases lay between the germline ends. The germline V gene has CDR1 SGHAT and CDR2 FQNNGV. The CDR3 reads CASSLGTGLSGANVLTF. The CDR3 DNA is TGTGCCAGCAGCTTGGGTACAGGCCTCTCTGGGGCCAACGTCCTGACTTTC.

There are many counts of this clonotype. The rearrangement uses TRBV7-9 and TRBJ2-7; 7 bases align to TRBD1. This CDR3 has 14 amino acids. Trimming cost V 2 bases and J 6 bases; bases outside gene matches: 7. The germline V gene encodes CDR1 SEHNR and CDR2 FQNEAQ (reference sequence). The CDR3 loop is CASSLTRDSSEQYF. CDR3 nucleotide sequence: TGTGCCAGCAGCTTAACCCGGGACAGTTCCGAGCAGTACTTC.

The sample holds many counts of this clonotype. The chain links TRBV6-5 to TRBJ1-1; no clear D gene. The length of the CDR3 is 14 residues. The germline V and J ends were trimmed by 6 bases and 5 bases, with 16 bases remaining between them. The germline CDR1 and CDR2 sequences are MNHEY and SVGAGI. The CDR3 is CASSLGREATEAFF. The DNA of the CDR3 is TGTGCCAGCAGCCTGGGCCGGGAAGCAACTGAAGCTTTCTTT.

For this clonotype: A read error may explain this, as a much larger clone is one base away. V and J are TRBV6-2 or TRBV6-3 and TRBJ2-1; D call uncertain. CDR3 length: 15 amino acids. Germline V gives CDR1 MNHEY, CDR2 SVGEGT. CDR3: CASGYMLGIGNEQFF. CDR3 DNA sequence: TGTGCCAGCGGTTACATGCTAGGAATTGGCAATGAGCAGTTCTTC.

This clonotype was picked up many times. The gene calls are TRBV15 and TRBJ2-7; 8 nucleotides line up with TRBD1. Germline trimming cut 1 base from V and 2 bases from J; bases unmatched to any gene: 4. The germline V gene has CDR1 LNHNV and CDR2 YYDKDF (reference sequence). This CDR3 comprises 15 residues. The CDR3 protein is CATSRGRTGTYEQYF. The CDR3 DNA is TGTGCCACCAGCAGAGGCAGGACAGGGACCTACGAGCAGTACTTC.

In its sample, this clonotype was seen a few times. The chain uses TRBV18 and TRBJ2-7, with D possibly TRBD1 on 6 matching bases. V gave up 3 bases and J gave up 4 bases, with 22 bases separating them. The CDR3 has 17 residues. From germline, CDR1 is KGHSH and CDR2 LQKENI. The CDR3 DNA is TGTGCCAGCTCACCGGACGACAGGTTGAATACACATTACGAGCAGTACTTC. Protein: CASSPDDRLNTHYEQYF.

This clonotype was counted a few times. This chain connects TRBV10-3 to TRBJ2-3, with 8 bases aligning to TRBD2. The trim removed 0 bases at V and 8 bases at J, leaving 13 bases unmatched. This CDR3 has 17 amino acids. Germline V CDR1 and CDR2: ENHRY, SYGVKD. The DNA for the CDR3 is TGTGCCATCAGTGAGTCGACTTCGGGGGGGCCTAGGAGTACGCAGTATTTT. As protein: CAISESTSGGPRSTQYF.

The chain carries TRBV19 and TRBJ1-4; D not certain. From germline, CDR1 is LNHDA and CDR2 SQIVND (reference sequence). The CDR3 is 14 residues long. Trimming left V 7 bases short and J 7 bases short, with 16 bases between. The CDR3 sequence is CASTPQVTGEKLFF. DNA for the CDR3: TGTGCCAGTACCCCACAAGTGACGGGTGAAAAACTGTTTTTT.

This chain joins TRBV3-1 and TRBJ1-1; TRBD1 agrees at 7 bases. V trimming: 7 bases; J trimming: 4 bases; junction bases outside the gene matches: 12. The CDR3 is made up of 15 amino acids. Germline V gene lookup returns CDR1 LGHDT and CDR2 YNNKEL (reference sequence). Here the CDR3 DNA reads TGTGCCAGCACCCCTACGGGACAGTGGGCCACTGAAGCTTTCTTT. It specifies CASTPTGQWATEAFF.

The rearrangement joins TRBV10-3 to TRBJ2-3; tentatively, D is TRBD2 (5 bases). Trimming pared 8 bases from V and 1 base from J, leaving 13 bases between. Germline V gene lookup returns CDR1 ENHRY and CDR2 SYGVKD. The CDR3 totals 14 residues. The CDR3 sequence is CAIRPDGGTDTQYF. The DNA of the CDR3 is TGTGCCATCCGACCCGACGGGGGCACAGATACGCAGTATTTT.

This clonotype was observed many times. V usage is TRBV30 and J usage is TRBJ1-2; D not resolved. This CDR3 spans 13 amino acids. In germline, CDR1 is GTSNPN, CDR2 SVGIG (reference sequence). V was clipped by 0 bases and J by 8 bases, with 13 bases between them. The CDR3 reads CAWSVSPTLGYTF. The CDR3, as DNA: TGTGCCTGGAGTGTAAGTCCCACGTTGGGCTACACCTTC.

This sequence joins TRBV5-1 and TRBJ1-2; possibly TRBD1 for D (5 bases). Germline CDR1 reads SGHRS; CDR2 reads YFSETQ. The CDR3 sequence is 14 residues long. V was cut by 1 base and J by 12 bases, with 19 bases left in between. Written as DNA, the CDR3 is TGCGCCAGCAGCTTGATTACAGGCTCAATGTTGCACACCTTC. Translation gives CASSLITGSMLHTF.

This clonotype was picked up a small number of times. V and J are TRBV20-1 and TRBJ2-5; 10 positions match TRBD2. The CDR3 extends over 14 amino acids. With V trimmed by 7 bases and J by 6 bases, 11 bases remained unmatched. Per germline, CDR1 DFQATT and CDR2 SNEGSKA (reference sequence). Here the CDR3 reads CSVSTGLALKTQYF. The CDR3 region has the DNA TGCAGTGTTAGCACGGGACTAGCGTTGAAGACCCAGTACTTC.